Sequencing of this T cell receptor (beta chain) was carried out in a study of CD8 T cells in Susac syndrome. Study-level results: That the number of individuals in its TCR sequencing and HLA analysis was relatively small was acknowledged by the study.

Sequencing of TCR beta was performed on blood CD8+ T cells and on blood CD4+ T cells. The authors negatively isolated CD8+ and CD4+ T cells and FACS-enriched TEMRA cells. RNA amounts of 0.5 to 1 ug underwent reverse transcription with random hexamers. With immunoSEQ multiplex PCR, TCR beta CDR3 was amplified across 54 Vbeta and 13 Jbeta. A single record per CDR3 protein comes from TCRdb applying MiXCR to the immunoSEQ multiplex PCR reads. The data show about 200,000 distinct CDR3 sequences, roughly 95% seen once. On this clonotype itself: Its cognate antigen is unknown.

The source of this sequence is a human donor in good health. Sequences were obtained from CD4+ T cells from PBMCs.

The CDR3 DNA is TGTGCCTGGAGTCCAAGATGGAACACTGAAGCTTTCTTT. Encoded protein: CAWSPRWNTEAFF. The chain is built from TRBV30 and TRBJ1-1; no firm D call. CDR3 length: 13 amino acids. Trimming removed 2 bases from V and 1 base from J, with 8 bases in between. The germline CDR1 and CDR2 sequences are GTSNPN and SVGIG (reference sequence).